Sequencing of this T cell receptor (beta chain) was carried out in a study of shared clonotypes between healthy human individuals. General observations from the study: Researchers sampled only blood; tissue repertoires likely differ. Naive subsets generally had larger estimated richness than memory subsets.

Authors' analysis steps: ImmunoSEQ output held junction-only sequences without quality scores, so filtering differed. Measured with immunoSEQ multiplex PCR; TCRdb has only the in-frame clones, and not every one. The V and J calls and the clone size are those of that table, but D and trimming were determined from the DNA. The sample yields about 2,200,000 clones, about 93% seen once. CD8 cells classed as naive were CD45RO-negative and positively selected for CCR7, excluding terminally differentiated effector memory CD45RA+ cells. Details on this clone: Its antigen is undetermined.

V dropped 4 bases and J dropped 4 bases, with 13 bases sitting between them. Per germline, CDR1 LNHDA and CDR2 SQIVND (reference sequence). The CDR3 totals 14 residues. The sequence derives from a man aged 18-30 years in good health. Some clones in this sample may be carry-over from other donors' samples. The sequenced material came from naive CD8+ T cells from PBMCs. The gene calls are TRBV19 and TRBJ2-5; D may match TRBD1 or TRBD2 (5 bases each). In DNA form, the CDR3 reads TGTGCCAGTAGTACAAGCCGGGGCCTAGAGACCCAGTACTTC. Protein sequence: CASSTSRGLETQYF.